This TCR beta chain was recovered during a study of cytomegalovirus exposure and HLA in healthy donors (TCRdb year 2017). Broadly, across the study: An earlier analysis of 587 of the donors reported more than 250 Gb of sequence data and some 120 million unique TCR beta sequences from some 180 million T cells. The study aimed to test whether signatures of past pathogen exposure could be identified by cataloging public T cell receptors. In the later analysis, no new phenotypic data were used to find candidate immune exposures; instead, reliance was placed on TCR beta sequences and their occurrence across donors. HLA typing covered class I and class II loci at four-digit resolution. The number of donors typed differed by locus, with about 629-640 for A, B, C, DRB1 and DQB1, roughly 520 for DQA1, approximately 570 for DPA1, and approximately 470 for DPB1. An earlier analysis of around 580 of the donors used high-throughput TCR beta sequencing to judge whether each TCR beta V gene segment behaved as functional or pseudogenic. Across 300 to 500 genotyped donors of the cohort, an average of about 240,000 unique TCR beta nucleotide sequences per donor were sequenced, and approximately 17% of those sequences were non-productive. An early release that covered more than 550 HLA-typed donors contained about 290 gigabases of sequencing data and roughly 84 million unique TCR sequences. A later genetic analysis took genome-wide SNP genotypes for about three fifths of the 666 donors and used that subset as a discovery cohort. The genetic ancestry cluster associated with self-reported Caucasian donors included 81% of the approximately 430 genotyped donors. Besides the first cohort of around 700 subjects, a separate validation cohort made up of 95 to 150 different subjects was used. To predict cytomegalovirus infection status, the study brought together high-throughput TCR immunosequencing, statistical association of individual TCRs with disease status, and machine learning. Donor age, sex, ethnicity and CMV serostatus were compiled alongside the repertoire data. Using immunosequencing, the study profiled T cell repertoires from fewer than 850 subjects and related those repertoires to cytomegalovirus serostatus. All discovery cohort repertoires had been generated on a single sequencing platform. Roughly 5 DR-DQ haplotypes were treated as single units for association and clustering because of strong linkage in the cohort. A later analysis re-analyzed previously published TCR beta repertoires from roughly 690 donors and added high-resolution HLA genotyping to study TCR occurrence patterns.

Comment on this clone: Its binding antigen is unknown.

Receptor libraries were prepared by the immunoSEQ multiplex PCR assay. The multiplex PCR relied on a mix of 60 forward primers for TCR Vbeta segments and 13 reverse primers for TCR Jbeta segments. The CDR3 region of rearranged TCR beta genes was amplified from genomic DNA with a multiplex PCR assay. The amplified TCR beta libraries were sequenced on the Illumina HiSeq System as 87-base-pair reads. The source study handled its data this way. In a later analysis, tens of millions of unique TCR beta chains were counted across the approximately 670 repertoires, and approximately 11 million of these chains were shared by at least two donors. Raw reads were error-corrected and collapsed into unique sequences with a nearest-neighbor algorithm that merged closely related sequences to remove PCR and sequencing errors. To assign V, D and J gene segments, CDR3 sequences were aligned to IMGT reference sequences. For a sequence to be retained, a match of at least six nucleotides to both a V gene segment and a J gene segment was required. Rearrangements were called productive when the CDR3 lacked stop codons and stayed in frame with V and J; all others were non-productive. CDR3 was defined by IMGT convention, running from the second conserved V-encoded cysteine to the conserved J-encoded phenylalanine. Sequences without an unambiguous match to a single V gene segment were excluded from the earlier analysis of approximately 600 of the donors. An earlier analysis of several hundred of the donors classified V segments as functional when productive rearrangements were above 56.7% and as segregating when the standard deviation between donors was above 5%. To diagnose cytomegalovirus status from the catalog of TCR beta chain sequences, a statistical classification framework was built. In a later analysis, V and J genes were assigned by comparing TCR nucleotide sequences against IMGT/GENE-DB human TR gene sequences. In a later analysis, CDR3 sequences and most-parsimonious VDJ recombination scenarios were assigned using the TCRdist pipeline. A later analysis defined each TCR beta chain by its CDR3 amino acid sequence plus V-gene family, and excluded reads lacking a unique V-gene family. A later analysis removed 600 or so highly shared, low-generation-probability nucleotide sequences to deal with suspected cross-contamination and a sequencing artifact. For each public chain, a later analysis derived a clonal expansion index from normalized ranks of inferred template counts within each repertoire. In a later analysis, generation probabilities were computed using a VDJ recombination model fitted to out-of-frame rearrangements, and the results were checked against IGoR. A later analysis scored TCR-TCR, TCR-HLA and TCR-CMV co-occurrence with hypergeometric tests, applying a repertoire-size bias correction to TCR pairs. To estimate false discovery rates, a later analysis permuted the HLA or CMV assignments 20 times. In a later analysis, co-occurring TCRs were grouped using DBSCAN, with TCRdist sequence similarity added in when clustering inside HLA-allele-positive subsets. For co-occurrence clustering, repertoires with fewer than 30,000 or more than 120,000 public chains were excluded, along with 5 or 6 repertoires with anomalous nucleotide sharing. Entries here come from immuneACCESS through TCRdb and include only in-frame sequences with V and J called. Some clones fail to appear in such tables; in the studies checked, an unresolved V gene covers under half of the shortfall, and the cause of the remainder is unknown. That table furnishes V, J and clone size, whereas the DNA furnished D and trimming. This sample's records show tens of thousands of clones. The ten most abundant clones make up approximately 1.5% of the sample.

The cohort consisted of 600 to 750 healthy bone marrow donors. Cohort members were all nominally healthy when sampled, although unrecorded immune exposures were likely present. The donor tested CMV seronegative and was one of the 352 seronegative cohort members. Every donor gave a peripheral blood sample, and the peripheral blood mononuclear cells from that sample were used for TCR beta sequencing. The Qiagen DNeasy Blood Extraction Kit was used to extract genomic DNA from the blood cell samples. V and J lose 2 bases and 5 bases, and a span of 21 bases separates them. The CDR3 runs 17 amino acids, cysteine and phenylalanine included. The read is trimmed to its CDR3 DNA, 51 bases read in frame from base 1. From the germline V gene, CDR1 is SGHVS and CDR2 is FQNEAQ. Broader findings and caveats from the paper: A further reported finding was that TCR beta sequences accurately predicted the HLA-A and HLA-B alleles for most subjects in the first cohort. A group of highly shared sequence variants was considered likely to be a technical artifact of the sequencing pipeline. A later analysis found that most CMV-associated TCR beta chains appeared HLA-restricted, with HLA associations seemingly driven largely by CMV exposure. According to the authors, the approach could potentially be generalized to other disease states and immunological phenotypes. According to a later genetic analysis, donors in an Asian-associated ancestry cluster had fewer N-insertions in productive TCRs than the approximately 710-donor mean. Because the 87-base-pair reads could not distinguish some IMGT-functional V segments, including TRBV6-2 and TRBV6-3, those segments were excluded. Broadly in line with IMGT annotations, most TCR beta V segments showed up in productive rearrangements about 87% or about 30% of the time in an earlier analysis of 587 of the donors. Because counts were too low, about 17 rarely observed V segments, including chromosome 9 orphons, were excluded from the earlier analysis of 587 of the donors. Several of the top co-occurrence clusters appeared to be linked to parvovirus B19, influenza, CMV and Epstein-Barr virus, according to a later analysis. An association between a missense DCLRE1C variant and V-gene and J-gene trimming of TCR beta chains was found in a later genetic analysis and replicated in an independent cohort. Linkage disequilibrium might explain the correlated functional status among segregating V segments, but an unknown experimental factor could not be ruled out. This cohort had only TCR beta chains sequenced, and the lack of alpha or paired-chain data limited which features could be detected. At a false discovery rate of 0.05, a later analysis linked 16,000 or so TCR beta sequences to specific HLA alleles. The study listed 164 TCR beta chains as associated with cytomegalovirus. When HLA alleles, especially DR and DQ, strongly co-occurred, attributing TCR associations to individual alleles was difficult. In vitro tests confirmed that three of the cytomegalovirus-associated TCR beta chains recognize cytomegalovirus antigens. The only immune exposure information available for the cohort was CMV serostatus. HLA typing was unavailable for some donors at each locus, so association tests used only the typed subset. In both the original and validation cohorts, the classifier was reported to diagnose cytomegalovirus status with high specificity and sensitivity. While some public TCRs were present in many individuals, most TCR sequences turned up only very rarely across donors. Roughly uniform sequencing depth across donors was assumed in presence/absence analyses, although this assumption may not hold. According to a later analysis, TCR association rates differed among HLA loci, with DRB1 alleles showing the most associated TCRs and HLA-C alleles showing the fewest. In a later analysis, HLA-associated TCR beta chains were found to be more clonally expanded and to have lower generation probabilities than equally common non-associated chains.

The source material was PBMCs. The chain uses TRBV7-8 and TRBJ1-2; no confident D gene assignment can be made. The origin of this receptor is a man younger than 45 in good health and CMV-seronegative. The CDR3: CASSLLGSNHLGYGYTF. The nucleotide sequence is given as TGTGCCAGCAGCTTATTGGGCAGCAATCACCTCGGATATGGCTACACCTTC.